These T cell receptor beta chains were read from a single sample in a study of shared clonotypes between healthy human individuals. This table comes from immunoSEQ multiplex PCR, and its TCRdb copy is limited to in-frame clones, with some not included. The sample contains 2 million to 2.5 million clones, 80% to 95% of which appear only once. Sequencing input: naive CD4+ T cells from PBMCs. The receptors derive from a man aged 18 to 29 in good health. Some clones in this sample may be carry-over from other donors' samples. Each CDR3 is given with its conserved first and last residue. Fields, in order: D gene, J gene, clone size, V gene, CDR3 protein, CDR3 DNA. A D gene is named only where the DNA matches it firmly. Only some rows state a clone size, as once, few, many or a class for expanded clones.

D: TRBD1
J: TRBJ1-1
size: -
V: TRBV28
CDR3: CASREARQGDTEAFF
DNA: TGTGCCAGCAGAGAGGCAAGGCAGGGGGACACTGAAGCTTTCTTT

D: -
J: TRBJ2-2
size: -
V: TRBV5-1
CDR3: CASSWGQTGELFF
DNA: TGCGCCAGCAGCTGGGGTCAGACCGGGGAGCTGTTTTTT

D: TRBD1
J: TRBJ1-1
size: few
V: TRBV5-1
CDR3: CASSSGTVDTEAFF
DNA: TGCGCCAGCAGCTCCGGGACAGTGGACACTGAAGCTTTCTTT

D: -
J: TRBJ1-5
size: -
V: TRBV6-1
CDR3: CASSEAPGLGSQPQHF
DNA: TGTGCCAGCAGTGAAGCCCCTGGTCTGGGGAGTCAGCCCCAGCATTTT

D: -
J: TRBJ1-1
size: -
V: TRBV6-1
CDR3: CASSEAAVGNTEAFF
DNA: TGTGCCAGCAGTGAAGCAGCTGTAGGGAACACTGAAGCTTTCTTT

D: -
J: TRBJ1-2
size: -
V: TRBV5-6
CDR3: CASSLWRVNYGYTF
DNA: TGTGCCAGCAGCTTGTGGCGGGTTAACTATGGCTACACCTTC

D: -
J: TRBJ2-5
size: once
V: TRBV20-1
CDR3: CSARFQETQYF
DNA: TGCAGTGCCCGGTTCCAAGAGACCCAGTACTTC

D: TRBD2
J: TRBJ2-3
size: -
V: TRBV9
CDR3: CASSVQAGARDTQYF
DNA: TGTGCCAGCAGCGTACAAGCGGGAGCGAGGGATACGCAGTATTTT

D: -
J: TRBJ1-1
size: -
V: TRBV6-5
CDR3: CASNRQVNTEAFF
DNA: TGTGCCAGCAACAGGCAGGTGAACACTGAAGCTTTCTTT

D: TRBD2
J: TRBJ2-1
size: once
V: TRBV13
CDR3: CASSLRSGAYNEQFF
DNA: TGTGCCAGCAGCTTAAGGAGCGGGGCTTACAATGAGCAGTTCTTC

D: -
J: TRBJ2-7
size: -
V: TRBV18
CDR3: CASSPNSLAAYEQYF
DNA: TGTGCCAGCTCACCAAACAGTCTCGCGGCCTACGAGCAGTACTTC

D: -
J: TRBJ2-7
size: -
V: TRBV4-1
CDR3: CASSQVVGFSSYEQYF
DNA: TGCGCCAGCAGCCAAGTGGTGGGATTTAGCTCCTACGAGCAGTACTTC

D: -
J: TRBJ1-2
size: -
V: TRBV6-5
CDR3: CASQGSNYGYTF
DNA: TGTGCCTCCCAGGGATCTAACTATGGCTACACCTTC

D: -
J: TRBJ2-1
size: -
V: TRBV2
CDR3: CASRGPSYNEQFF
DNA: TGTGCCAGCAGGGGCCCTAGCTACAATGAGCAGTTCTTC

D: TRBD2
J: TRBJ2-1
size: -
V: TRBV30
CDR3: CAWSGGLASFF
DNA: TGTGCCTGGAGCGGAGGACTAGCCAGTTTCTTC

D: -
J: TRBJ1-1
size: -
V: TRBV27
CDR3: CASSFGGRDTEAFF
DNA: TGTGCCAGCAGTTTTGGGGGCCGGGACACTGAAGCTTTCTTT

D: -
J: TRBJ1-5
size: -
V: TRBV27
CDR3: CASTGFLGQPQHF
DNA: TGTGCCAGCACGGGTTTTCTTGGTCAGCCCCAGCATTTT

D: TRBD2
J: TRBJ2-1
size: -
V: TRBV7-2
CDR3: CASSPGREGYNEQFF
DNA: TGTGCCAGCAGCCCCGGGCGGGAGGGTTACAATGAGCAGTTCTTC

D: TRBD2
J: TRBJ2-2
size: once
V: TRBV4-1
CDR3: CASSQIGLAGGPGTGELFF
DNA: TGCGCCAGCAGCCAAATAGGACTAGCGGGAGGGCCGGGAACCGGGGAGCTGTTTTTT

D: TRBD1
J: TRBJ2-3
size: -
V: TRBV9
CDR3: CASNGQGGTTDTQYF
DNA: TGTGCCAGCAACGGACAGGGGGGGACGACAGATACGCAGTATTTT

D: -
J: TRBJ2-1
size: -
V: TRBV15
CDR3: CATSRDKGEQFF
DNA: TGTGCCACCAGCAGAGACAAGGGTGAGCAGTTCTTC

D: -
J: TRBJ1-3
size: -
V: TRBV30
CDR3: CAWIPSSGNTIYF
DNA: TGTGCCTGGATTCCGAGCTCTGGAAACACCATATATTTT

D: TRBD2
J: TRBJ2-5
size: -
V: TRBV11-2
CDR3: CASSLVAGETQYF
DNA: TGTGCCAGCAGCTTAGTAGCGGGAGAGACCCAGTACTTC

D: TRBD1
J: TRBJ2-2
size: -
V: TRBV11-2
CDR3: CASSSRTGAHIGELFF
DNA: TGTGCCAGCAGCTCCAGGACAGGGGCCCACATCGGGGAGCTGTTTTTT

D: TRBD1
J: TRBJ1-1
size: -
V: TRBV28
CDR3: CASTPRAGGNTEAFF
DNA: TGTGCCAGCACCCCTCGGGCAGGGGGGAACACTGAAGCTTTCTTT

D: -
J: TRBJ2-5
size: -
V: TRBV7-2
CDR3: CASSRGRETQYF
DNA: TGTGCCAGCAGCCGGGGACGAGAGACCCAGTACTTC

D: -
J: TRBJ2-7
size: -
V: TRBV28
CDR3: CASSSPGTSYEQYF
DNA: TGTGCCAGCAGCTCCCCCGGGACCTCCTACGAGCAGTACTTC

D: -
J: TRBJ2-6
size: -
V: TRBV19
CDR3: CASSGSASGANVLTF
DNA: TGTGCCAGTAGTGGGTCTGCCTCTGGGGCCAACGTCCTGACTTTC

D: -
J: TRBJ2-3
size: -
V: TRBV19
CDR3: CASTRWGETDTQYF
DNA: TGTGCCAGTACCCGGTGGGGGGAGACAGATACGCAGTATTTT

D: TRBD2
J: TRBJ2-2
size: -
V: TRBV6-1
CDR3: CASKTSGGVGELFF
DNA: TGTGCCAGCAAGACTAGCGGGGGAGTAGGGGAGCTGTTTTTT

D: TRBD2
J: TRBJ2-1
size: once
V: TRBV5-4
CDR3: CASSFASGSSGEQFF
DNA: TGTGCCAGCAGCTTTGCTAGCGGGAGCTCGGGTGAGCAGTTCTTC

D: TRBD1
J: TRBJ1-1
size: -
V: TRBV29-1
CDR3: CSVLLLQGSTEAFF
DNA: TGCAGCGTTCTTCTTCTACAGGGGAGCACTGAAGCTTTCTTT

D: -
J: TRBJ1-4
size: -
V: TRBV4-3
CDR3: CASSQFGGYEKLFF
DNA: TGCGCCAGCAGCCAATTTGGGGGGTATGAAAAACTGTTTTTT

D: -
J: TRBJ1-1
size: -
V: TRBV15
CDR3: CATRPGRQNTEAFF
DNA: TGTGCCACCAGACCTGGGCGGCAGAACACTGAAGCTTTCTTT

D: -
J: TRBJ2-4
size: -
V: TRBV6-1
CDR3: CASSERGIAKNIQYF
DNA: TGTGCCAGCAGTGAACGAGGGATAGCCAAAAACATTCAGTACTTC

D: -
J: TRBJ2-5
size: -
V: TRBV5-6
CDR3: CASSLTRAAQYF
DNA: TGTGCCAGCAGCTTGACCCGGGCGGCCCAGTACTTC

D: -
J: TRBJ1-5
size: -
V: TRBV28
CDR3: CASSLLGGRRYSNQPQHF
DNA: TGTGCCAGCAGTTTATTGGGCGGTCGACGATATAGCAATCAGCCCCAGCATTTT

D: TRBD1
J: TRBJ2-2
size: -
V: TRBV5-6
CDR3: CASSRDRMNTGELFF
DNA: TGTGCCAGCAGCCGGGACAGAATGAACACCGGGGAGCTGTTTTTT

D: -
J: TRBJ1-1
size: -
V: TRBV12-5
CDR3: CASASRDTEAFF
DNA: TGTGCTAGTGCCTCGAGGGACACTGAAGCTTTCTTT

D: TRBD1
J: TRBJ1-2
size: -
V: TRBV7-6
CDR3: CASSLEGGGWTGGYTF
DNA: TGTGCCAGCAGCTTAGAAGGAGGGGGCTGGACCGGAGGCTACACCTTC

D: -
J: TRBJ1-2
size: -
V: TRBV19
CDR3: CASSIDRQRRHGYTF
DNA: TGTGCCAGTAGTATTGATCGGCAGCGCCGGCATGGCTACACCTTC